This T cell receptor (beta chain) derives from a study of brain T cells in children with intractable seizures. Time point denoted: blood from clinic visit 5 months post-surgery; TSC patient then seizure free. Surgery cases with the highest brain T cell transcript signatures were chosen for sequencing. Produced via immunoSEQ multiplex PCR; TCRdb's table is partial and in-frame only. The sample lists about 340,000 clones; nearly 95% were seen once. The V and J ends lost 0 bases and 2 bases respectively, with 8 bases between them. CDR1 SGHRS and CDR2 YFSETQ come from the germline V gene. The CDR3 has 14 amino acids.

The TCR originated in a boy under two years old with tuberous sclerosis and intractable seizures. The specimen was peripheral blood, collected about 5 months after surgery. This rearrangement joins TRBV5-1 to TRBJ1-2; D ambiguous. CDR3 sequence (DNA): TGCGCCAGCAGCTTGGATGGTGGGAACTATGGCTACACCTTC. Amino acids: CASSLDGGNYGYTF.